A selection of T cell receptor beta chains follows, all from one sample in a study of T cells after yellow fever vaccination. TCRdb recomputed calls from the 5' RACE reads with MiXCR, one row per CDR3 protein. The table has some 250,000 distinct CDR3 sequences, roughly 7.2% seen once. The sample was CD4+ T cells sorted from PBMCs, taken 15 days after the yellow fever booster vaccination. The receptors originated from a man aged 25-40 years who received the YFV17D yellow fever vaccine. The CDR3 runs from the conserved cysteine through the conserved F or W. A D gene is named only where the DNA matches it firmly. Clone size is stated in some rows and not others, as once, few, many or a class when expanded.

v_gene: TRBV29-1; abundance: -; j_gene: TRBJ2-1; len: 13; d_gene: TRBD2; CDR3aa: CSVEGGTDVEQFF; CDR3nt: TGCAGCGTTGAGGGAGGGACCGATGTTGAGCAGTTCTTC
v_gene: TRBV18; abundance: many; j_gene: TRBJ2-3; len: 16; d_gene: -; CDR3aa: CASSPPWQGATDTQYF; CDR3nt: TGTGCCAGCTCACCACCGTGGCAAGGGGCGACAGATACGCAGTATTTT
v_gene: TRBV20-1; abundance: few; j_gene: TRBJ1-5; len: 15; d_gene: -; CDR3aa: CSASRQEYSNQPQHF; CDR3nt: TGCAGTGCTAGTCGTCAGGAATATAGCAATCAGCCCCAGCATTTT
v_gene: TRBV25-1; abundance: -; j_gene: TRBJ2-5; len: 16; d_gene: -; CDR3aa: CASSDHTAGPGETQYF; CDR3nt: TGTGCCAGCAGTGATCATACTGCGGGGCCCGGGGAGACCCAGTACTTC
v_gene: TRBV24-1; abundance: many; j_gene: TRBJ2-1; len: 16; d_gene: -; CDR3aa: CATSDLGAPSYNEQFF; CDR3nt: TGTGCCACCAGTGATTTGGGGGCGCCGTCCTACAATGAGCAGTTCTTC
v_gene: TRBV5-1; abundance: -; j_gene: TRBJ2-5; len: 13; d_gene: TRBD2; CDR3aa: CASSPLAEETQYF; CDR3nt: TGCGCCAGCAGCCCTCTAGCGGAAGAGACCCAGTACTTC
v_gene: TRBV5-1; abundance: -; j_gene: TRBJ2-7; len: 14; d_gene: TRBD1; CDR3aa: CASSRGQALDEQYF; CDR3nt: TGCGCCAGCAGCCGGGGACAGGCCCTAGATGAGCAGTACTTC
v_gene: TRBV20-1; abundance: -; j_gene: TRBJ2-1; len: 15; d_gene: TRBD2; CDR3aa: CSAAPGTTSHNEQFF; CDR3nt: TGCAGTGCCGCCCCCGGGACTACAAGCCACAATGAGCAGTTCTTC
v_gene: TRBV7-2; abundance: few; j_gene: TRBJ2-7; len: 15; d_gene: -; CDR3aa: CASSLEQAISYEQYF; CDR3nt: TGTGCCAGCAGCTTAGAACAGGCAATCTCCTACGAGCAGTACTTC
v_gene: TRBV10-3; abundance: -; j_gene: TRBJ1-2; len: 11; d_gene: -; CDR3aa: CAILGRDGYTF; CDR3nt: TGTGCCATCCTCGGACGGGACGGCTACACCTTC
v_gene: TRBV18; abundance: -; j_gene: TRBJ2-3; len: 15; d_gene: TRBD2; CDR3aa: CASSPTSGLTDTQYF; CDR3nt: TGTGCCAGCTCACCTACTAGCGGCCTCACAGATACGCAGTATTTT
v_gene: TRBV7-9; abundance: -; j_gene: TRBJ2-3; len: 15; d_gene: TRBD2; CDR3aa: CASRQSGSGTDTQYF; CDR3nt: TGTGCCAGCAGACAGAGCGGGAGTGGCACAGATACGCAGTATTTT
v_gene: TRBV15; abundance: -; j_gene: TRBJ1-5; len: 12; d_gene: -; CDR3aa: CATSWANQPQHF; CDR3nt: TGTGCCACCAGCTGGGCGAATCAGCCCCAGCATTTT
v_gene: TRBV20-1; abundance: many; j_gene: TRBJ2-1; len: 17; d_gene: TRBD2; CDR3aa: CSASVLAGGPTLHEQFF; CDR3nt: TGCAGTGCTAGTGTTCTAGCGGGAGGGCCCACCCTCCATGAGCAGTTCTTC
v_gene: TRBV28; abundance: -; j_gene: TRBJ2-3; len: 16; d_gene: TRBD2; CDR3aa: CASSSTSGISTDTQYF; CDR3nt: TGTGCCAGCAGTTCGACTAGCGGGATTAGCACAGATACGCAGTATTTT
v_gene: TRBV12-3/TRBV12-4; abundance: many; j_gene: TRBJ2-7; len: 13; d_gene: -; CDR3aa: CASRGSGNYEQYF; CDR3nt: TGTGCCAGCAGGGGTAGCGGCAACTACGAGCAGTACTTC
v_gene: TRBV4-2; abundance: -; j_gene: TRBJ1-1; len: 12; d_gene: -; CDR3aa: CASNQGGDEAFF; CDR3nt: TGTGCCAGCAACCAAGGGGGGGATGAAGCTTTCTTT
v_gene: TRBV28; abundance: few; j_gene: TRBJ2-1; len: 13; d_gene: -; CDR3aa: CASGVPPDNEQFF; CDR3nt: TGTGCCAGCGGGGTCCCTCCGGACAATGAGCAGTTCTTC
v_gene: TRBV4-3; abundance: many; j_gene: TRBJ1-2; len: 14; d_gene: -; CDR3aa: CASSQDRGNYGYTF; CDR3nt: TGCGCCAGCAGCCAAGATAGGGGCAACTATGGCTACACCTTC
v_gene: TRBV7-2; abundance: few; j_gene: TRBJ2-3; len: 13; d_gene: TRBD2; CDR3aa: CASRPVLAGRQYF; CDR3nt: TGTGCCAGCAGGCCGGTACTAGCGGGAAGGCAGTATTTT
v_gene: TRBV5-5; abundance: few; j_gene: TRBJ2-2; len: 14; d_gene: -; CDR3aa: CASSASKNTGELFF; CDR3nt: TGTGCCAGCAGCGCCTCGAAGAACACCGGGGAGCTGTTTTTT
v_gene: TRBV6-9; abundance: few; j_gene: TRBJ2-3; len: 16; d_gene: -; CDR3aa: CASSLNGSRSTDTQYF; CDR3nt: TGTGCCAGCAGCCTCAACGGGAGTCGTAGCACAGATACGCAGTATTTT
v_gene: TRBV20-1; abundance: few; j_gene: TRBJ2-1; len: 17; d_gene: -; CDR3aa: CSARDSGRVLSYNEQFF; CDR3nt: TGCAGTGCTAGAGATTCCGGACGGGTACTCTCCTACAATGAGCAGTTCTTC
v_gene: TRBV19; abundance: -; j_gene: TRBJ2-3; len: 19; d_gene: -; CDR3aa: CASSIPPARTGQGVVAQYF; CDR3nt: TGTGCCAGTAGTATACCCCCTGCCCGAACAGGGCAGGGTGTGGTGGCGCAGTATTTT
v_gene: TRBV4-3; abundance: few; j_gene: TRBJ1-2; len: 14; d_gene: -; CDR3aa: CASSQALSSYGYTF; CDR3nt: TGCGCCAGCAGCCAGGCACTATCTTCCTATGGCTACACCTTC
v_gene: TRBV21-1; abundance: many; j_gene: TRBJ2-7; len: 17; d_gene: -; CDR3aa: CASSKDRLAPPSYEQYF; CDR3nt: TGTGCCAGCAGCAAAGATAGACTAGCGCCTCCTTCCTACGAGCAGTACTTC
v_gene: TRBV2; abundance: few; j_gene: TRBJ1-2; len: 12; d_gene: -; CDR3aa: CASSESGPGYTF; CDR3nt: TGTGCCAGCAGTGAGAGTGGCCCGGGCTACACCTTC
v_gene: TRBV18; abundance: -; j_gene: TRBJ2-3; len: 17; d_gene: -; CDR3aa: CASSPSLHSAGTDTQYF; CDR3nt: TGTGCCAGCTCACCCTCCCTTCACTCAGCGGGCACAGATACGCAGTATTTT
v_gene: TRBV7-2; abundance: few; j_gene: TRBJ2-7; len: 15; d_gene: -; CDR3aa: CASSPSVGNSYEQYF; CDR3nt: TGTGCCAGCAGCCCGTCGGTAGGGAACTCCTACGAGCAGTACTTC
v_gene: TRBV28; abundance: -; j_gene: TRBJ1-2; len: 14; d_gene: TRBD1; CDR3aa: CASSPKQGVDGYTF; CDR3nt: TGTGCCAGCAGTCCAAAACAGGGGGTGGATGGCTACACCTTC
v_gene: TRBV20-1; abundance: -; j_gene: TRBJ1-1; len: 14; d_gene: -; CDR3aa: CSAKPPGLNTEAFF; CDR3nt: TGCAGTGCTAAGCCCCCAGGATTGAACACTGAAGCTTTCTTT
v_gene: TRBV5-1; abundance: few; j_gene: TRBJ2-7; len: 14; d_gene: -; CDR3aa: CASSFSGLPYEQYF; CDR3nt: TGCGCCAGCAGCTTCTCCGGACTCCCCTACGAGCAGTACTTC
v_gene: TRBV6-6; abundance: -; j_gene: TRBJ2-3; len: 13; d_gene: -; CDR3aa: CASTRESGRGMYF; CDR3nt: TGTGCCAGCACCCGGGAATCCGGGCGAGGAATGTATTTT